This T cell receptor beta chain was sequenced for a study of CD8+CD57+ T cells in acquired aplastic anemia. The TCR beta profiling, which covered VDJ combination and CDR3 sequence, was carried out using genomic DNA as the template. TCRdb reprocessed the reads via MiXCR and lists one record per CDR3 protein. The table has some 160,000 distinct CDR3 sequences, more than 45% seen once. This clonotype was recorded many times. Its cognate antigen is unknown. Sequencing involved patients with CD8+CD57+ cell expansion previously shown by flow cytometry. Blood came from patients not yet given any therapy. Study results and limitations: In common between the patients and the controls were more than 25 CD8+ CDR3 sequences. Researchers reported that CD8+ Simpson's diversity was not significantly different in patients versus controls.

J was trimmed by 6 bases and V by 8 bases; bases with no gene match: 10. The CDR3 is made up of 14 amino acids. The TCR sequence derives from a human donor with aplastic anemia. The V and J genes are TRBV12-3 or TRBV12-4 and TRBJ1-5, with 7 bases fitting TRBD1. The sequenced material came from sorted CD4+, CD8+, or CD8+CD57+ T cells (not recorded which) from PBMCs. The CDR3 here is CASSQGGGSQPQHF. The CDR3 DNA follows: TGTGCCAGCTCCCAGGGGGGGGGGAGTCAGCCCCAGCATTTT.